This section outlines one TCR beta chain sequence together with its context. Its antigen is still unknown. The source of the sample is a study of identical twins. General observations from the study: Twins' excess sharing was less marked for out-of-frame beta sequences.

This CDR3 is 14 amino acids long. V was pared by 1 base and J by 4 bases, with 9 bases between. In germline, CDR1 is SGHTA, CDR2 FQGNSA. TCRdb called the 5' RACE reads again in MiXCR, with one record for every CDR3 protein. Of 460,000 or so distinct CDR3 sequences in the sample, around 14% were seen once. In every case, the donor was a healthy Caucasian. This sample was also put to use in a study of yellow fever vaccine responses in identical twins.

The source material was CD4+ T cells sorted from blood. This TCR was recovered from a young woman in good health. The rearrangement uses TRBV7-2 and TRBJ2-3; perhaps TRBD1 as D (5 bases). The chain's CDR3 is CASSLGSRADTQYF. The CDR3 DNA reads TGTGCCAGCAGCTTAGGGTCCAGGGCAGATACGCAGTATTTT.